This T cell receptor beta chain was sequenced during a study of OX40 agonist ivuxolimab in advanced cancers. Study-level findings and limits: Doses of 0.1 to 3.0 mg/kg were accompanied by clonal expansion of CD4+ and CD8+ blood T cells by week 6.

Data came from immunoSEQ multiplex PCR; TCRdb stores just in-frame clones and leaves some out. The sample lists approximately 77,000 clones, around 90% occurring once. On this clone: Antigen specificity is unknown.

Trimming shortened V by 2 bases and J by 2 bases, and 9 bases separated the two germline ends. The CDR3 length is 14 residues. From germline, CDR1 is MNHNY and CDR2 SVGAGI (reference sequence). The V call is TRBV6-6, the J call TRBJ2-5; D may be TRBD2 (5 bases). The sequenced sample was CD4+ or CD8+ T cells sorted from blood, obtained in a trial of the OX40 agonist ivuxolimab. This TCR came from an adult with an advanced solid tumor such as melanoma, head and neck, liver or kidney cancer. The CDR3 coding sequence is TGTGCCAGCAGTTACGCGGGCAGACAAGAGACCCAGTACTTC. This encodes CASSYAGRQETQYF.